One and the same sample provided the 13 T cell receptor beta chains below, sequenced in a study of technical replicates of blood from a few donors. The method was immunoSEQ multiplex PCR; TCRdb's version includes in-frame clones alone and lacks a portion of them. The data hold roughly 80,000 clones, with about 95% observed a single time. Sequenced: T cells isolated from PBMCs. The receptors were sampled from a human donor in good health.

The rearrangement links TRBV9 to TRBJ2-7, with TRBD1 matching 10 bases. The CDR3 contains 15 residues. Germline V lookup: CDR1 SGDLS, CDR2 YYNGEE. J was trimmed by 5 bases and V by 4 bases; bases with no gene match: 9. CDR3 amino acids: CASSQGQGIVDEQYF. The CDR3 DNA reads as TGTGCCAGCAGCCAGGGACAGGGGATCGTGGACGAGCAGTACTTC. Combining the CDR3 with reference TRBV9 and TRBJ2-7 gives the whole variable domain DSGVTQTPKHLITATGQRVTLRCSPRSGDLSVYWYQQSLDQGLQFLIQYYNGEERAKGNILERFSAQQFPDLHSELNLSSLELGDSALYFCASSQGQGIVDEQYFGPGTRLTVT.

This clone appeared a single time. The V gene is TRBV5-1, the J gene TRBJ1-1; D unclear. The V gene's germline CDR1 is SGHRS and CDR2 YFSETQ. The CDR3 sequence is 14 residues long. Trimming removed 4 bases from V and 1 base from J, with 11 bases in between. The CDR3 is CASSPGLPNTEAFF. The DNA of the CDR3 is TGCGCCAGCAGCCCAGGACTTCCGAACACTGAAGCTTTCTTT.

V is TRBV7-6 and J is TRBJ2-3, with TRBD2 matching 8 bases. Germline values: CDR1 SGHVS, CDR2 FNYEAQ. CDR3 length: 16 residues. J gave up 0 bases and V 2 bases, and 4 bases lay outside the gene matches. The chain's CDR3 is CASSLRPSGSTDTQYF. CDR3 in DNA: TGTGCCAGCAGCTTAAGGCCTAGCGGGAGCACAGATACGCAGTATTTT. The whole variable domain, remainder taken from reference TRBV7-6 and TRBJ2-3, is GAGVSQSPRYKVTKRGQDVALRCDPISGHVSLYWYRQALGQGPEFLTYFNYEAQQDKSGLPNDRFSAERPEGSISTLTIQRTEQRDSAMYRCASSLRPSGSTDTQYFGPGTRLTVL.

V usage is TRBV2 and J usage is TRBJ2-3; weak D call: TRBD2 (6 bases). V lost 1 base and J lost 8, with 10 bases in between. CDR3 length: 13 residues. The germline V gene has CDR1 SNHLY and CDR2 FYNNEI. Here the CDR3 DNA reads TGTGCCAGCAGTGAAGATCACGGGAGTACGCAGTATTTT. Protein product: CASSEDHGSTQYF.

The chain carries TRBV5-4 and TRBJ2-3; 8 nucleotides line up with TRBD2. The length of the CDR3 is 16 residues. Unmatched junction bases numbered 5, after V lost 2 bases and J lost 0 bases. Per germline, CDR1 SGHNT and CDR2 YYREEE (reference sequence). The CDR3 DNA reads TGTGCCAGCAGCTTAGCGGGAGCTTCTAGCACAGATACGCAGTATTTT. Translating it yields CASSLAGASSTDTQYF.

This chain connects TRBV18 to TRBJ2-1; D is perhaps TRBD2 (5 bases). In germline, CDR1 is KGHSH, CDR2 LQKENI. The CDR3 is 16 residues long. The V gene lost 3 bases and the J gene lost 8 bases, with 20 bases spanning the gap. The CDR3 sequence: CASSPPRGTPGDEQFF. The CDR3 nucleotides are TGTGCCAGCTCACCCCCTCGGGGAACCCCCGGAGATGAGCAGTTCTTC.

The chain carries TRBV2 and TRBJ1-1, with D unclear. V was clipped by 11 bases and J by 1 base, with 8 bases between them. CDR1 is SNHLY, CDR2 FYNNEI, per germline. This CDR3 has 11 residues. This CDR3 reads CASRGNTEAFF. CDR3 in DNA: TGTGCCTCACGAGGGAACACTGAAGCTTTCTTT.

This sequence joins TRBV9 and TRBJ2-1; 11 bases are shared with TRBD2. Trimming cost V 3 bases and J 5 bases; bases outside gene matches: 10. This CDR3 comprises 17 residues. Germline V gene data show CDR1 as SGDLS and CDR2 as YYNGEE. DNA of the CDR3: TGTGCCAGCAGCGATATCTTAGCGGGAGGGACCGACAATGAGCAGTTCTTC. As protein: CASSDILAGGTDNEQFF.

The V and J genes are TRBV13 and TRBJ2-7, with TRBD2 matching over 8 bases. The germline CDR1 and CDR2 sequences are PRHDT and FYEKMQ (reference sequence). The CDR3 totals 15 residues. V lost 5 bases and J lost 0; bases outside the gene matches: 6. The chain's CDR3 is CASSPSAGASYEQYF. In DNA form, the CDR3 reads TGTGCCAGCAGCCCATCAGCGGGAGCCTCCTACGAGCAGTACTTC. The variable domain in full, with the rest retrieved from reference TRBV13 and TRBJ2-7, is AAGVIQSPRHLIKEKRETATLKCYPIPRHDTVYWYQQGPGQDPQFLISFYEKMQSDKGSIPDRFSAQQFSDYHSELNMSSLELGDSALYFCASSPSAGASYEQYFGPGTRLTVT.

This chain connects TRBV19 to TRBJ1-3, with 8 positions matching TRBD1. CDR3 length: 15 amino acids. Per germline, CDR1 LNHDA and CDR2 SQIVND (reference sequence). The V gene end was trimmed by 2 bases and the J gene end by 2 bases; junction bases not matched to a gene: 2. CDR3 in amino acids: CASSISRGPGNTIYF. CDR3 DNA: TGTGCCAGTAGTATATCCAGGGGGCCTGGAAACACCATATATTTT.

The chain employs TRBV27 and TRBJ1-2; 10 positions agree with TRBD1. The J segment lost 7 bases and the V segment lost 3 bases, leaving 8 bases of the junction unmatched. The CDR3 is made up of 15 amino acids. Germline V gene sequence: CDR1 MNHEY, CDR2 SMNVEV (reference sequence). The CDR3: CASSFKTGGLSGYTF. The CDR3 bases are TGTGCCAGCAGTTTCAAGACAGGGGGCCTCTCTGGCTACACCTTC.

The V call is TRBV18, the J call TRBJ1-2; D might be TRBD1 (5 bases). This CDR3 has 14 residues. Germline V gives CDR1 KGHSH, CDR2 LQKENI. V gave up 2 bases and J gave up 0 bases, with 7 bases separating them. CDR3 sequence: CASSPSGTNYGYTF. The CDR3 nucleotides are TGTGCCAGCTCACCATCAGGGACTAACTATGGCTACACCTTC.

V gene TRBV10-3 combines with J gene TRBJ1-2, with TRBD1 as a possible D gene (5 bases). Germline CDR1 and CDR2: ENHRY and SYGVKD. The V gene lost 0 bases and the J gene lost 0 bases, with 8 bases spanning the gap. The CDR3 loop spans 15 amino acids. The CDR3 region has the DNA TGTGCCATCAGTGAGTCCATCAGGGCTAACTATGGCTACACCTTC. Translation gives CAISESIRANYGYTF.